This T cell receptor beta chain was recovered during a study of Ad26.COV2.S vaccination and SARS-CoV-2 variants. About the research overall: The authors gave Ad26.COV2.S intramuscularly, either once or twice 56 days apart. Overall study results and limits: Comparable non-spike TCR breadth was observed in vaccine and placebo recipients. Marked by substantial breadth, spike-specific CD8+ and CD4+ T cell responses were reportedly seen after vaccination.

Produced via immunoSEQ multiplex PCR; TCRdb's table is partial and in-frame only. Among a few hundred thousand clones listed, roughly 80% were seen once. Described treatment: roughly 20 received Ad26.COV2.S at low or high dose, single or two shots; five or six received placebo; per-sample allocation not given. Sampling took place 63 days after the first vaccine or placebo injection. The study used a vaccine consisting of an Ad26 vector that expressed Wuhan-strain SARS-CoV-2 spike. CDR3 length: 15 amino acids. CDR1 is KGHDR, CDR2 SFDVKD, per germline. V was clipped by 4 bases and J by 4 bases; unmatched bases: 7. A remark on this clone: The antigen remains unidentified.

Sequencing used peripheral blood, obtained in a trial of Ad26.COV2.S vaccine versus placebo. The chain uses TRBV24-1 and TRBJ1-2; 8 nucleotides align to TRBD1. This TCR came from a person aged 18-65 years who received the Ad26.COV2.S COVID-19 vaccine or a placebo. CDR3 sequence: CATSESTGVTYGYTF. CDR3 DNA sequence: TGTGCCACCAGTGAGTCGACAGGGGTAACCTATGGCTACACCTTC.